The 27 T cell receptor beta chains given below trace back to one sample, sequenced in a study of T cell responses to AZD1222 COVID-19 vaccine. Clones were sequenced by immunoSEQ multiplex PCR, and TCRdb holds only the in-frame ones, with some missing. The sample contains over 95,000 clones, 70% to 90% of which appear only once. Sequencing was performed on peripheral blood, taken on day 0 of AZD1222 vaccination. These receptors were taken from an adult in good health.

The genes are TRBV30 and TRBJ2-7; D tentatively fits TRBD1 or TRBD2 (5 bases each). Per the germline V gene, CDR1 is GTSNPN and CDR2 is SVGIG (reference sequence). The CDR3 is made up of 14 amino acids. Trimming cost V 0 bases and J 1 base, with 10 bases left between them. CDR3 nucleotide sequence: TGTGCCTGGAGTGTCGGGACGGCTTCCTACGAGCAGTACGTC. Its protein is CAWSVGTASYEQYV.

The chain couples TRBV4-2 to TRBJ1-4; D is uncertain. Trimming cost V 3 bases and J 8 bases, with 16 bases left between them. The CDR3 is 15 residues long. Germline values: CDR1 LGHNA, CDR2 YNFKEQ. The CDR3 protein is CASSHRSWVDEKLFF. CDR3 sequence (DNA): TGTGCCAGCAGCCACCGGTCGTGGGTGGACGAAAAACTGTTTTTT.

CDR3 nucleotide sequence: TGTGCCTGGAGCGAGGTTGGGGGGGACAACACCTTC. Translated: CAWSEVGGDNTF. The chain has TRBV30 and TRBJ1-2; D is perhaps TRBD1 (6 bases). Germline assignment: CDR1 GTSNPN and CDR2 SVGIG (reference sequence). Deletions cut 3 bases from V and 12 bases from J, with 17 bases between. The CDR3 consists of 12 residues.

A word on this clone: A junction boundary mismatches the germline segment, possibly from a read error. The chain combines TRBV5-1 with TRBJ1-2; the D is unclear. The CDR3 sequence is 13 residues long. Germline V gene sequence: CDR1 SGHRS, CDR2 YFSETQ. CDR3 sequence reads: CASSLGAAYGYTF. DNA of the CDR3: TGTGCCAGCAGCTTGGGCGCAGCCTATGGCTACACCTTC.

The chain employs TRBV5-4 and TRBJ2-5; 7 bases are a match to TRBD2. Looked up from germline, CDR1 is SGHNT and CDR2 is YYREEE (reference sequence). CDR3 length equals 16 residues. Trimming at V came to 0 bases and at J to 1 base, leaving 6 bases not matched to a gene. The CDR3 loop is CASSLGEAGSQETQYF. The CDR3 DNA is TGTGCCAGCAGCTTGGGGGAAGCGGGGTCCCAAGAGACCCAGTACTTC. Drawing the rest from reference TRBV5-4 and TRBJ2-5, the complete variable domain is ETGVTQSPTHLIKTRGQQVTLRCSSQSGHNTVSWYQQALGQGPQFIFQYYREEENGRGNFPPRFSGLQFPNYSSELNVNALELDDSALYLCASSLGEAGSQETQYFGPGTRLLVL.

The chain uses TRBV11-2 and TRBJ2-1; D unresolved. V was clipped by 4 bases and J by 11 bases, with 15 bases between them. Germline lookup yields CDR1 SGHAT and CDR2 FQNNGV. The CDR3 contains 13 residues. This chain's CDR3 is CASSSLRKPKQFF. The CDR3 bases are TGTGCCAGCAGCTCTCTTAGGAAGCCTAAGCAGTTCTTC.

The rearrangement joins TRBV19 to TRBJ1-5; no definite D call. The germline CDR1 and CDR2 sequences are LNHDA and SQIVND (reference sequence). V lost 2 bases and J 4 bases, leaving 9 bases between the germline ends. The CDR3 runs to 14 residues. The CDR3: CASSIWRANQPQHF. Here the CDR3 DNA reads TGTGCCAGTAGTATATGGAGGGCGAATCAGCCCCAGCATTTT.

Note on this clone: One junction end disagrees with the germline gene, perhaps due to a read error. This chain uses TRBV5-1 with TRBJ2-5; no clear D. The CDR3 sequence is 13 residues long. The germline gives CDR1 SGHRS, CDR2 YFSETQ. CDR3 region: CASSANVGETQYF. CDR3 nucleotides: TGTGCCAGCAGCGCCAACGTGGGGGAGACCCAGTACTTC.

This chain connects TRBV19 to TRBJ2-2, with no clear D. The CDR3 extends over 13 amino acids. V shed 3 bases and J shed 6 bases, with 8 bases lying between them. Germline V gives CDR1 LNHDA, CDR2 SQIVND (reference sequence). In DNA form, the CDR3 reads TGTGCCAGTAGTATCGCGGCTCCCGGGGAGCTGTTTTTT. It encodes CASSIAAPGELFF.

The chain couples TRBV2 to TRBJ1-2; maybe TRBD1 (6 bases). The CDR3 consists of 14 residues. V was trimmed by 7 bases and J by 4 bases, leaving 16 bases between them. Germline lookup yields CDR1 SNHLY and CDR2 FYNNEI. The CDR3 reads CASMEASRGYGYTF. As DNA, the CDR3 is TGTGCCAGCATGGAAGCCTCCAGGGGCTATGGCTACACCTTC. Filled out from reference TRBV2 and TRBJ1-2, the complete variable domain reads EPEVTQTPSHQVTQMGQEVILRCVPISNHLYFYWYRQILGQKVEFLVSFYNNEISEKSEIFDDQFSVERPDGSNFTLKIRSTKLEDSAMYFCASMEASRGYGYTFGSGTRLTVV.

The genes are TRBV7-6 and TRBJ2-6, with 9 bases fitting TRBD2. This CDR3 has 18 amino acids. CDR1 SGHVS and CDR2 FNYEAQ come from the germline V gene. The junction had 5 bases not matched to a gene; V was cut back by 0 bases and J by 2 bases. CDR3 in DNA: TGTGCCAGCAGCTTAGCGCCTAGCGGGAATCCTGGGGCCAACGTCCTGACTTTC. Amino acid sequence: CASSLAPSGNPGANVLTF.

The chain combines TRBV3-1 (or the pseudogene TRBV3-2) with TRBJ1-2; D may be TRBD1 (5 bases). The CDR3 is made up of 17 amino acids. The germline V gene has CDR1 LGHDT and CDR2 YNNKEL (reference sequence). Trimming cost V 4 bases and J 0 bases, with 18 bases left between them. CDR3 DNA: TGTGCCAGCAGCCTCCCCGGACAACCTAGGTCTAACTATGGCTACACCTTC. Amino acids: CASSLPGQPRSNYGYTF.

The chain carries TRBV6-5 and TRBJ1-2; no clear D gene. The CDR3 loop spans 15 amino acids. Germline CDR1 MNHEY, CDR2 SVGAGI. V was pared by 2 bases and J by 0 bases, with 10 bases between. In DNA, the CDR3 is TGTGCCAGCAGTTACAATCGGGTTACTAACTATGGCTACACCTTC. Translation gives CASSYNRVTNYGYTF.

The chain combines TRBV29-1 with TRBJ2-7; D gene ambiguous. The CDR3 is made up of 11 amino acids. The germline CDR1 and CDR2 sequences are SQVTM and ANQGSEA. V lost 7 bases to trimming and J lost 2 bases, with 9 bases between them. This CDR3 reads CSAEIAYEQYF. CDR3 in DNA: TGCAGCGCGGAAATCGCCTACGAGCAGTACTTC.

V is TRBV11-3 and J is TRBJ1-6; TRBD1 is a possible D gene (5 bases). The length of the CDR3 is 14 residues. CDR1 SGHNT and CDR2 YENEEA come from the germline V gene. Trimming shortened V by 1 base and J by 7 bases, and 8 bases separated the two germline ends. CDR3 sequence reads: CASSLARGNSPLHF. The CDR3 nucleotides are TGTGCCAGCAGCTTAGCCCGGGGCAATTCACCCCTCCACTTT.

The genes are TRBV27 and TRBJ1-5; no definite D call. This CDR3 is 14 amino acids long. CDR1 and CDR2 (germline): MNHEY, SMNVEV (reference sequence). Trimming left V 6 bases short and J 3 bases short, with 12 bases between. In nucleotides, the CDR3 is TGTGCCAGCAGCCAAGAGGGTATCAATCAGCCCCAGCATTTT. It yields the protein CASSQEGINQPQHF.

J is TRBJ1-3 and V is TRBV7-2; D is unresolved. V dropped 2 bases and J dropped 0 bases, with 11 bases sitting between them. From germline, CDR1 is SGHTA and CDR2 FQGNSA. This CDR3 is 16 amino acids long. The CDR3 spells CASSLQRPGSGNTIYF. The CDR3 region has the DNA TGTGCCAGCAGCTTACAGCGACCCGGCTCTGGAAACACCATATATTTT.

The V and J genes are TRBV6-2 or TRBV6-3 and TRBJ2-7; 9 nucleotides match TRBD2. CDR3 size: 15 residues. Germline V CDR1 and CDR2: MNHEY, SVGEGT. J was trimmed by 3 bases and V by 2 bases; bases with no gene match: 5. The CDR3 is CASSYTIAGVYEQYV. Here the CDR3 DNA reads TGTGCCAGCAGTTACACCATAGCGGGAGTCTACGAGCAGTACGTC.

The V and J genes are TRBV4-2 and TRBJ1-2; D is undetermined. There are 16 residues in the CDR3. Trimming removed 0 bases at V and 4 bases at J, with 15 bases between. CDR1 and CDR2 (germline): LGHNA, YNFKEQ. CDR3 sequence (DNA): TGTGCCAGCAGCCAAGATATCATGAGAGAAGGCTATGGCTACACCTTC. It translates to CASSQDIMREGYGYTF.

The chain combines TRBV7-3 with TRBJ1-3, with D perhaps TRBD1 (5 bases). The V and J ends lost 0 bases and 4 bases respectively, with 16 bases between them. The CDR3 extends over 17 amino acids. Germline V gene lookup returns CDR1 SGHTA and CDR2 FQGTGA. CDR3 DNA sequence: TGTGCCAGCAGCTTAACGGGGCGGGGCGTCTCAGGAAACACCATATATTTT. It specifies CASSLTGRGVSGNTIYF.

With respect to this clone: The junction shows a germline mismatch at one end, possibly a read error. V is TRBV5-1 and J is TRBJ2-1, with D tentatively TRBD2 (6 bases). This CDR3 is built from 16 residues. Per germline, CDR1 SGHRS and CDR2 YFSETQ. CDR3 protein: CASSLGDSLIYNEQFF. CDR3 nucleotide sequence: TGTGCCAGCAGCTTGGGGGACTCCTTAATTTACAATGAGCAGTTCTTC.

The chain recombines TRBV14 with TRBJ2-1, with TRBD2 as a possible D gene (5 bases). The CDR3 extends over 12 amino acids. CDR1 is SGHDN and CDR2 is FVKESK in the germline V gene. Trimming pared 4 bases from V and 9 bases from J, leaving 10 bases between. CDR3 loop: CASSLAGIEQFF. CDR3 in DNA: TGTGCCAGCAGCCTCGCCGGGATTGAGCAGTTCTTC.

The chain combines TRBV5-6 with TRBJ1-2; D is possibly TRBD1 (6 bases). The V end lost 4 bases, the J end lost 8 bases, and 21 bases lay between the germline ends. The CDR3 has 15 residues. Per the germline V gene, CDR1 is SGHDT and CDR2 is YYEEEE. The CDR3 DNA follows: TGTGCCAGCAGCCCGAGGGCGGGGCAGGGGATAGGCTACACCTTC. It codes for CASSPRAGQGIGYTF.

The chain links TRBV10-3 to TRBJ1-2; D possibly corresponds to TRBD1 (6 bases). Per the germline V gene, CDR1 is ENHRY and CDR2 is SYGVKD. The length of the CDR3 is 13 residues. Trimming cost V 5 bases and J 6 bases, with 13 bases left between them. The CDR3 is CAISSTGLDGYTF. The CDR3 nucleotides read TGTGCCATCAGTTCAACAGGGCTAGATGGCTACACCTTC.

The chain joins TRBV7-1 to TRBJ1-5; TRBD1 matches 10 bases. TRBV7-1 has ORF status, its function being uncertain. V shed 3 bases and J 3 bases; nucleotides not matched to a gene: 29. This CDR3 has 24 residues. The CDR3 DNA reads TGTGCCAGCAGCTCTCTTAGGGACAGGGGTTTATCCTCCACCACCCTCCCCTTCAATCAGCCCCAGCATTTT. Amino acids: CASSSLRDRGLSSTTLPFNQPQHF.

The chain recombines TRBV3-1 (or the pseudogene TRBV3-2) with TRBJ1-1, with unresolved D. Deletions cut 1 base from V and 1 base from J, with 10 bases between. The CDR3 runs 15 residues. Looked up from germline, CDR1 is LGHDT and CDR2 is YNNKEL (reference sequence). DNA for the CDR3: TGTGCCAGCAGCCAAGGTTCAGCAACGAACACTGAAGCTTTCTTT. This translates into CASSQGSATNTEAFF.

The chain joins TRBV7-8 to TRBJ2-7, with a tentative D call TRBD1 (6 bases). CDR1 is SGHVS, CDR2 FQNEAQ, per germline. Between the trimmed V and J ends, which lost 7 bases and 2 bases, there was a span of 15 bases. The length of the CDR3 is 14 residues. CDR3 DNA: TGTGCCAGCATGGCAGCAGGGGATACCTACGAGCAGTACGTC. Its protein is CASMAAGDTYEQYV.